Listed here are 25 T cell receptor beta chains from one sample, sequenced in a study of beta chain features in type 1 diabetes (dated by TCRdb to between 2017 and 2018). The protocol used for the library was the immunoSEQ multiplex PCR assay. The entire isolated RNA was reverse transcribed using the High Capacity cDNA Reverse Transcription Kit, and thus expressed TCRB transcripts were sequenced. Drawn from immuneACCESS, this table holds only the in-frame rearrangements with V and J called that TCRdb kept. Clones are partly lost; checked studies trace under half to an unresolved V gene and leave the rest unexplained. The sample table lists some 150,000 clones, about 51% of them with a count of one. The ten top clones hold around 0.39% of the sample. The sequenced material came from Tregs from blood. This specimen's cell subset or site label, per the study, means: regulatory CD4+ T cells. The receptors come from a man between 18 and 35 years old in good health.

This clone was seen more than once but under ten times. The chain is built from TRBV5-1 and TRBJ2-7; weak D call: TRBD2 (5 bases). V was shortened by 2 bases and J by 3 bases, with 9 bases between the two germline ends. The CDR3 extends over 13 amino acids. Germline CDR1 SGHRS, CDR2 YFSETQ. The CDR3 nucleotides read TGCGCCAGCAGCTTCAGTCGGGGCTACGAGCAGTACTTC. Protein product: CASSFSRGYEQYF.

The table lists this clone with a few counts. This chain uses TRBV27 with TRBJ2-2, with 7 bases that match TRBD2. The CDR3 length is 14 residues. CDR1 and CDR2 from the germline V gene are MNHEY and SMNVEV (reference sequence). V shed 0 bases, J shed 6 bases, and the junction held 1 base outside the gene matches. The CDR3 sequence is CASSLSGGAGELFF. CDR3 DNA: TGTGCCAGCAGTTTATCGGGGGGGGCCGGGGAGCTGTTTTTT.

This clone was seen a handful of times. The chain recombines TRBV7-2 with TRBJ1-2, with D perhaps matching TRBD1 (5 bases). The germline V and J ends were trimmed by 1 base and 0 bases, with 9 bases remaining between them. The CDR3 has 15 amino acids. Germline CDR1 reads SGHTA; CDR2 reads FQGNSA. The CDR3 here is CASSLVGHPNYGYTF. CDR3 nucleotides: TGTGCCAGCAGCTTAGTAGGACACCCTAACTATGGCTACACCTTC.

As for this clone: One end of the junction does not line up with germline, which may come from a read error. The chain combines TRBV5-1 with TRBJ2-7, with a weak D call TRBD1 (5 bases). Germline V gives CDR1 SGHRS, CDR2 YFSETQ. The CDR3 length is 14 residues. The CDR3 here is CASSLASGPYGQYF. The CDR3 DNA reads as TGCGCCAGCAGCTTGGCCTCAGGGCCCTACGGGCAGTACTTC.

V usage is TRBV5-4 and J usage is TRBJ2-5, with no clear D. The DNA end is a closer match to TRBJ2-7, so the J assignment may be wrong. Germline assignment: CDR1 SGHNT and CDR2 YYREEE (reference sequence). This CDR3 spans 11 amino acids. CDR3 region: CASSLNYEQYF. The CDR3 DNA reads as TGTGCCAGCAGCTTGAACTACGAGCAGTACTTC.

This clone has only a few counts. The chain employs TRBV5-1 and TRBJ2-2; D remains unclear. From germline, CDR1 is SGHRS and CDR2 YFSETQ. This CDR3 is built from 16 residues. V dropped 2 bases and J dropped 2 bases, with 13 bases sitting between them. DNA of the CDR3: TGCGCCAGCAGCTTTAGTCTGATCACTAACACCGGGGAGCTGTTTTTT. Translation gives CASSFSLITNTGELFF.

The chain has TRBV27 and TRBJ2-3, with a possible D match to TRBD1 (6 bases). The germline V and J ends were trimmed by 2 bases and 5 bases, with 8 bases remaining between them. The CDR3 totals 13 residues. CDR1 is MNHEY and CDR2 is SMNVEV in the germline V gene (reference sequence). CDR3 protein: CASSLTGLDTQYF. CDR3 nucleotide sequence: TGTGCCAGCAGTTTAACAGGGTTAGATACGCAGTATTTT.

About this clone: Other DNA sequences in this sample translate to the same CDR3. V usage is TRBV18 and J usage is TRBJ2-1; 12 bases match TRBD1. There are 15 residues in the CDR3. After removal of 3 bases from V and 6 bases from J, the junction contained 3 bases not matched to a gene. Germline V CDR1 and CDR2: KGHSH, LQKENI. CDR3: CASSPGQGAFNEQFF. CDR3 coding DNA: TGTGCCAGCTCACCGGGACAGGGGGCTTTCAATGAGCAGTTCTTC.

The chain couples TRBV9 to TRBJ2-7, with 13 bases fitting TRBD2. Germline lookup yields CDR1 SGDLS and CDR2 YYNGEE. The CDR3 is 17 residues long. V was clipped by 4 bases and J by 5 bases; unmatched bases: 12. This CDR3 is CASSPRTSGGWGNEQYF. The CDR3 DNA reads TGTGCCAGCAGCCCTAGGACTAGCGGGGGCTGGGGGAACGAGCAGTACTTC.

The chain carries TRBV7-2 and TRBJ2-1, with D possibly matching TRBD1 (6 bases). V was pared by 2 bases and J by 1 base, with 9 bases between. This CDR3 region has 15 residues. Germline V CDR1 and CDR2: SGHTA, FQGNSA. CDR3 DNA: TGTGCCAGCAGCTTAAATACAGGGTCCTACAATGAGCAGTTCTTC. This translates into CASSLNTGSYNEQFF.

This chain joins TRBV4-3 and TRBJ1-2; tentative D call: TRBD1 (5 bases). Germline assignment: CDR1 LGHNA and CDR2 YSLEER. Deletions cut 0 bases from V and 3 bases from J, with 11 bases between. CDR3 length: 15 amino acids. CDR3 loop: CASSQESAGYYGYTF. DNA of the CDR3: TGCGCCAGCAGCCAAGAATCGGCAGGGTACTATGGCTACACCTTC.

This chain joins TRBV27 and TRBJ2-7, with TRBD2 matching 8 bases. The V and J ends lost 5 bases and 3 bases, in that order; junction bases with no gene match: 6. The CDR3 contains 14 residues. Germline CDR1 is MNHEY and CDR2 is SMNVEV (reference sequence). The CDR3 nucleotides read TGTGCCAGCAGTCCCCGGGGGGGCGGCTACGAGCAGTACTTC. Its translation is CASSPRGGGYEQYF.

The V call is TRBV19, the J call TRBJ2-1; TRBD2 might be the D (5 bases). The CDR3 is 16 amino acids. Trimming left V 2 bases short and J 3 bases short, with 14 bases between. Germline CDR1 is LNHDA and CDR2 is SQIVND (reference sequence). As DNA, the CDR3 is TGTGCCAGTAGTATAAAGTGGGGAGCCTTCTACAATGAGCAGTTCTTC. Translation gives CASSIKWGAFYNEQFF.

J is TRBJ2-3 and V is TRBV9; 8 bases agree with TRBD2. CDR3 length: 15 amino acids. With 4 bases clipped from V and 5 bases from J, the junction kept 9 bases outside the gene matches. Germline-derived CDR1 and CDR2 are SGDLS and YYNGEE. The CDR3 DNA follows: TGTGCCAGCAGCCCTCGGGGGGGGCGAGGAGATACGCAGTATTTT. It yields the protein CASSPRGGRGDTQYF.

This chain connects TRBV4-3 to TRBJ1-2, with D possibly matching TRBD1 (5 bases). Germline V gene sequence: CDR1 LGHNA, CDR2 YSLEER. The CDR3 runs to 15 residues. V was clipped by 0 bases and J by 5 bases, with 13 bases between them. CDR3 protein: CASSQDNQGRYGYTF. CDR3 nucleotide sequence: TGCGCCAGCAGCCAAGATAACCAGGGCCGGTATGGCTACACCTTC.

V is TRBV7-2 and J is TRBJ1-2, with D maybe TRBD1 (6 bases). The germline V gene encodes CDR1 SGHTA and CDR2 FQGNSA. The CDR3 has 14 residues. Trimming removed 1 base at V and 8 bases at J, with 14 bases between. DNA of the CDR3: TGTGCCAGCAGCTTAGGGCAGGGGTTTGTCGGCTACACCTTC. Its protein product is CASSLGQGFVGYTF. Variable domain in full (rest from reference TRBV7-2 and TRBJ1-2): GAGVSQSPSNKVTEKGKDVELRCDPISGHTALYWYRQSLGQGLEFLIYFQGNSAPDKSGLPSDRFSAERTGGSVSTLTIQRTQQEDSAVYLCASSLGQGFVGYTFGSGTRLTVV.

The chain links TRBV7-9 to TRBJ1-1; no clear D. This CDR3 is 13 amino acids long. V lost 6 bases, J lost 7 bases, and 15 bases lay in between. Looked up from germline, CDR1 is SEHNR and CDR2 is FQNEAQ (reference sequence). The CDR3 DNA follows: TGTGCCAGCAGTAATACGGCGAGACATGAAGCTTTCTTT. It specifies CASSNTARHEAFF.

The chain links TRBV6-6 to TRBJ1-2; the D gene is possibly TRBD1 (5 bases). The V and J ends lost 6 bases and 4 bases respectively, with 12 bases between them. The CDR3 consists of 13 residues. Germline CDR1 MNHNY, CDR2 SVGAGI (reference sequence). This CDR3 is CASRSDKTYGYTF. The CDR3 DNA reads TGTGCCAGCAGATCGGACAAGACCTATGGCTACACCTTC.

This clone showed up just a few times. The CDR3 sequence: CASSHGTEYNEQFF. The CDR3 region has the DNA TGCGCCAGCAGTCATGGTACAGAATACAATGAGCAGTTCTTC. The gene calls are TRBV23-1 and TRBJ2-1; no definite D call. TRBV23-1 is treated as an ORF (open reading frame) with a function not yet certain. The CDR3 loop spans 14 amino acids. The germline V and J ends were trimmed by 3 bases and 4 bases, with 10 bases remaining between them.

The chain joins TRBV5-4 to TRBJ2-2; D uncertain. The V gene lost 0 bases and the J gene lost 3 bases, with 6 bases spanning the gap. The CDR3 extends over 14 amino acids. CDR1 and CDR2 (germline): SGHNT, YYREEE (reference sequence). The CDR3 region has the DNA TGTGCCAGCAGCTTGGACTCCCACACCGGGGAGCTGTTTTTT. Translated: CASSLDSHTGELFF.

The chain uses TRBV28 and TRBJ2-2, with D hard to call. The germline CDR1 and CDR2 sequences are MDHEN and SYDVKM. The CDR3 totals 13 residues. The V end was cut by 5 bases, the J end by 1 base, with 5 bases between. CDR3 sequence: CASSPQNTGELFF. The CDR3 nucleotides read TGTGCCAGCAGTCCCCAGAACACCGGGGAGCTGTTTTTT.

This rearrangement joins TRBV7-2 to TRBJ2-5, with D possibly matching TRBD1 (6 bases). The CDR3 has 13 amino acids. Trimming pared 5 bases from V and 2 bases from J, leaving 9 bases between. Per the germline V gene, CDR1 is SGHTA and CDR2 is FQGNSA. The CDR3 region has the DNA TGTGCCAGCAGCCAGGGGTCACAAGAGACCCAGTACTTC. Translated: CASSQGSQETQYF.

There are a few counts of this clone. The gene calls are TRBV28 and TRBJ2-5, with D unclear. There are 12 residues in the CDR3. Trimming pared 5 bases from V and 4 bases from J, leaving 8 bases between. The V gene's germline CDR1 is MDHEN and CDR2 SYDVKM. The CDR3 sequence: CASSRPRETQYF. The CDR3 bases are TGTGCCAGCAGTCGTCCCAGAGAGACCCAGTACTTC.

This chain uses TRBV6-4 with TRBJ2-3, with 9 bases that match TRBD2. The CDR3 runs to 15 residues. Trimming took 8 bases from V and 5 from J; bases not matched to a gene: 11. Germline CDR1 and CDR2: MRHNA and SNTAGT. Here the CDR3 reads CASSSAGGQGDTQYF. CDR3 in DNA: TGTGCCAGCTCAAGCGCGGGGGGGCAGGGAGATACGCAGTATTTT.

The chain combines TRBV9 with TRBJ2-1, with 9 bases aligning to TRBD2. The CDR3 covers 14 residues. In germline, CDR1 is SGDLS, CDR2 YYNGEE. V shed 6 bases and J 5 bases; nucleotides not matched to a gene: 6. In nucleotides, the CDR3 is TGTGCCAGCACCCGGACTAGCGACGACAATGAGCAGTTCTTC. Protein sequence: CASTRTSDDNEQFF. The entire variable domain, with the rest obtained from reference TRBV9 and TRBJ2-1, is as follows: DSGVTQTPKHLITATGQRVTLRCSPRSGDLSVYWYQQSLDQGLQFLIQYYNGEERAKGNILERFSAQQFPDLHSELNLSSLELGDSALYFCASTRTSDDNEQFFGPGTRLTVL.